These 10 T cell receptor beta chains share one sample of origin, sequenced in a study of identical twins. TCRdb called the 5' RACE reads again in MiXCR, with one record for every CDR3 protein. The sample consists of 350,000 or so distinct CDR3 sequences, 9% to 15% of them appearing once. The same specimen was also included in a second study, on yellow fever vaccine responses in identical twins.

Input material: CD8+ T cells sorted from blood. The receptor source for this set is a woman aged 18 to 35 in good health.

This clonotype has a handful of counts. The gene calls are TRBV11-2 and TRBJ2-1; D might be TRBD1 or TRBD2, each matching 5 bases. Germline values: CDR1 SGHAT, CDR2 FQNNGV. V dropped 0 bases and J dropped 9 bases, with 12 bases sitting between them. This CDR3 spans 14 amino acids. CDR3 amino acids: CASSLDGGGAEQFF. In DNA, the CDR3 is TGTGCCAGCAGCTTAGATGGTGGGGGAGCTGAGCAGTTCTTC.

The chain joins TRBV4-1 to TRBJ2-1, with 7 positions matching TRBD1. V gave up 2 bases and J gave up 8 bases; unmatched junction bases: 6. Per germline, CDR1 MGHRA and CDR2 YSYEKL. The CDR3 runs 14 residues. This chain's CDR3 is CASSQQGVIYEQFF. CDR3 DNA: TGCGCCAGCAGCCAACAGGGGGTTATCTATGAGCAGTTCTTC.

The sample holds a few counts of this clonotype. V is TRBV12-3 or TRBV12-4 and J is TRBJ1-2; the D gene is possibly TRBD1 (5 bases). Trimming stripped 6 bases from V and 2 bases from J, with 13 bases between. The CDR3 length is 14 residues. The CDR3 loop is CASSPGTENYGYTF. In DNA, the CDR3 is TGTGCCAGCAGCCCGGGGACGGAAAACTATGGCTACACCTTC.

This clonotype showed up many times. CDR3 sequence reads: CASSFGTSGGGKTQYF. The CDR3 nucleotides are TGTGCCAGCAGCTTCGGGACTAGCGGGGGGGGGAAGACCCAGTACTTC. The chain recombines TRBV5-5 with TRBJ2-5, with TRBD2 matching 16 bases. The V gene end was trimmed by 2 bases and the J gene end by 6 bases; junction bases not matched to a gene: 4. Germline CDR1 SGHKS, CDR2 YYEKEE (reference sequence). The CDR3 loop spans 16 amino acids.

The V gene is TRBV6-1, the J gene TRBJ2-7; the match to TRBD2 covers 7 bases. After removal of 7 bases from V and 5 bases from J, the junction contained 8 bases not matched to a gene. This CDR3 region has 13 residues. CDR1 and CDR2 (germline): MNHNS, SASEGT. This CDR3 reads CASMWRESHEQYF. The CDR3 DNA sequence: TGTGCCAGCATGTGGCGGGAGAGCCACGAGCAGTACTTC.

In this sample, this clonotype turned up a few times. The chain is built from TRBV13 and TRBJ1-1; TRBD1 is a possible D gene (6 bases). The CDR3 has 15 amino acids. Trimming left V 5 bases short and J 0 bases short, with 13 bases between. Germline assignment: CDR1 PRHDT and CDR2 FYEKMQ (reference sequence). The CDR3 region has the DNA TGTGCCAGCAGCCGGCCAGGGGACTTGAACACTGAAGCTTTCTTT. This gives the protein CASSRPGDLNTEAFF.

V usage is TRBV19 and J usage is TRBJ2-3, with 12 positions matching TRBD2. Germline V lookup: CDR1 LNHDA, CDR2 SQIVND (reference sequence). The CDR3 is 16 amino acids. J was trimmed by 4 bases and V by 4 bases; bases with no gene match: 6. DNA for the CDR3: TGTGCCAGTAGTACCCTAGCGGGAGGGCCGTCAGATACGCAGTATTTT. This sequence encodes CASSTLAGGPSDTQYF. The complete variable domain, with remaining parts taken from reference TRBV19 and TRBJ2-3, reads DGGITQSPKYLFRKEGQNVTLSCEQNLNHDAMYWYRQDPGQGLRLIYYSQIVNDFQKGDIAEGYSVSREKKESFPLTVTSAQKNPTAFYLCASSTLAGGPSDTQYFGPGTRLTVL.

This clonotype was seen a few times. The chain uses TRBV5-1 and TRBJ1-1, with 9 bases matching TRBD1. Germline V gene data show CDR1 as SGHRS and CDR2 as YFSETQ. V shed 4 bases and J 8 bases; nucleotides not matched to a gene: 6. The length of the CDR3 is 13 residues. CDR3 nucleotide sequence: TGCGCCAGCAGCCCGGGACAGGGACTAGAAGCTTTCTTT. Amino acids: CASSPGQGLEAFF.

The V and J genes are TRBV28 and TRBJ1-4, with 10 bases fitting TRBD1. CDR3 size: 14 residues. The V gene end was trimmed by 6 bases and the J gene end by 8 bases; junction bases not matched to a gene: 6. CDR1 is MDHEN, CDR2 SYDVKM, per germline. CDR3 amino acids: CASRSGQGYEKLFF. CDR3 bases: TGTGCCAGCAGGTCGGGACAGGGGTACGAAAAACTGTTTTTT.

This clonotype was seen repeatedly, ten times or more. The chain uses TRBV12-3 or TRBV12-4 and TRBJ2-1; 7 nucleotides align to TRBD2. CDR3 size: 12 residues. V lost 5 bases and J lost 8; bases outside the gene matches: 3. CDR3 residues: CASSLGGDEQFF. The CDR3 nucleotides are TGTGCCAGCAGTCTGGGAGGGGATGAGCAGTTCTTC.